Reported below is one T cell receptor beta chain. V dropped 2 bases and J dropped 4 bases, with 12 bases sitting between them. The length of the CDR3 is 15 residues. The germline gives CDR1 SNHLY, CDR2 FYNNEI. The data derive from a study of blood T cell repertoires in COVID-19. Sequencing used immunoSEQ multiplex PCR; TCRdb keeps in-frame clones, though not all of them. The table shows some 300,000 clones, with 90% occurring only once. The chain joins TRBV2 to TRBJ2-1; maybe TRBD1 (5 bases). The TCR sequence derives from a woman aged 40 to 50 with COVID-19, enrolled during active disease. Material: peripheral blood. This CDR3 is CASSERTQAYNEQFF. The CDR3 bases are TGTGCCAGCAGTGAACGGACACAGGCGTACAATGAGCAGTTCTTC.